The next 19 T cell receptor beta chains were all read from a single sample in a study of T cell responses to AZD1222 COVID-19 vaccine. The data were produced by immunoSEQ multiplex PCR, yet TCRdb's version contains in-frame clones alone and is incomplete. The table records some 150,000 clones, roughly 94% of them present only once. The material was peripheral blood, obtained on day 0 of AZD1222 vaccination. The source is an adult in good health.

V is TRBV5-6 and J is TRBJ1-6, with 8 bases identical to TRBD1. V lost 7 bases, J lost 7 bases, and 4 bases stayed unmatched. Germline V gene data show CDR1 as SGHDT and CDR2 as YYEEEE. The CDR3 runs to 13 residues. In DNA, the CDR3 is TGTGCCAGCGGATGGACAGGGAATTCACCCCTCCACTTT. It specifies CASGWTGNSPLHF.

The chain couples TRBV2 to TRBJ1-5; no definite D call. The CDR3 runs to 14 residues. With 3 bases removed from V and 4 bases from J, the gap between germline ends came to 10 bases. Looked up from germline, CDR1 is SNHLY and CDR2 is FYNNEI. The CDR3 is CASSDKGGNQPQHF. CDR3 coding DNA: TGTGCCAGCAGTGATAAGGGTGGAAATCAGCCCCAGCATTTT. The variable domain in full, with the rest retrieved from reference TRBV2 and TRBJ1-5, is EPEVTQTPSHQVTQMGQEVILRCVPISNHLYFYWYRQILGQKVEFLVSFYNNEISEKSEIFDDQFSVERPDGSNFTLKIRSTKLEDSAMYFCASSDKGGNQPQHFGDGTRLSIL.

The chain has TRBV7-9 and TRBJ2-1; 8 bases are shared with TRBD2. The V gene end was trimmed by 5 bases and the J gene end by 9 bases; junction bases not matched to a gene: 12. The CDR3 is made up of 15 amino acids. CDR1 and CDR2 (germline): SEHNR, FQNEAQ (reference sequence). As DNA, the CDR3 is TGTGCCAGCAGCGTACTAGCGGAGACTTCCGCTGAGCAGTTCTTC. Amino acids: CASSVLAETSAEQFF.

The rearrangement links TRBV6-4 to TRBJ1-2, with TRBD1 identical over 8 bases. CDR1 is MRHNA and CDR2 is SNTAGT in the germline V gene. Unmatched junction bases numbered 6, after V lost 6 bases and J lost 6 bases. The CDR3 covers 13 residues. The CDR3 nucleotides read TGTGCCAGCAGCGAACAGGGGGGTAATGGCTACACCTTC. Its protein product is CASSEQGGNGYTF.

This sequence joins TRBV5-1 and TRBJ1-6; D is perhaps TRBD1 (5 bases). V lost 3 bases to trimming and J lost 11 bases, with 12 bases between them. This CDR3 region has 13 residues. Germline-derived CDR1 and CDR2 are SGHRS and YFSETQ. CDR3 DNA sequence: TGCGCCAGCAGCTGGGTGGGGGGGGCACCCCTCCACTTT. It yields the protein CASSWVGGAPLHF. The variable domain in full, completed from reference TRBV5-1 and TRBJ1-6, reads KAGVTQTPRYLIKTRGQQVTLSCSPISGHRSVSWYQQTPGQGLQFLFEYFSETQRNKGNFPGRFSGRQFSNSRSEMNVSTLELGDSALYLCASSWVGGAPLHFGNGTRLTVT.

The chain is built from TRBV10-3 and TRBJ1-5; no clear D gene. The CDR3 sequence is 13 residues long. The V gene lost 6 bases and the J gene lost 9 bases, with 15 bases spanning the gap. In germline, CDR1 is ENHRY, CDR2 SYGVKD. The CDR3 DNA follows: TGTGCCATCAGCAATGGTCCCTCGAGGCCCCAGCATTTT. Translated: CAISNGPSRPQHF.

The rearrangement uses TRBV14 and TRBJ2-1, with a possible D match to TRBD1 (6 bases). The germline V and J ends were trimmed by 4 bases and 4 bases, with 17 bases remaining between them. CDR1 is SGHDN, CDR2 FVKESK, per germline. The CDR3 runs 16 residues. As DNA, the CDR3 is TGTGCCAGCAGCCTAGAACAGGGCCCCACGTACAATGAGCAGTTCTTC. Its protein product is CASSLEQGPTYNEQFF.

The J gene is TRBJ1-1, the V gene TRBV5-1, with unresolved D. Per the germline V gene, CDR1 is SGHRS and CDR2 is YFSETQ. The CDR3 spans 14 residues. Trimming removed 1 base from V and 4 bases from J, with 11 bases in between. DNA for the CDR3: TGCGCCAGCAGCTTGTCCCCGGCCGGCACTGAAGCTTTCTTT. The encoded protein is CASSLSPAGTEAFF.

J is TRBJ2-1 and V is TRBV3-1 (or the pseudogene TRBV3-2), with 12 positions matching TRBD2. The germline CDR1 and CDR2 sequences are LGHDT and YNNKEL (reference sequence). CDR3 size: 15 residues. With V trimmed by 4 bases and J by 3 bases, 1 base remained unmatched. The CDR3 loop reads CASSPGLAGYNEQFF. The CDR3 DNA sequence: TGTGCCAGCAGCCCGGGACTAGCGGGCTACAATGAGCAGTTCTTC.

This clone occurred once. This chain uses TRBV19 with TRBJ1-5, with 9 bases lining up with TRBD1. The CDR3 sequence is 16 residues long. Germline V gene data show CDR1 as LNHDA and CDR2 as SQIVND (reference sequence). The junction had 9 bases not matched to a gene; V was cut back by 5 bases and J by 4 bases. The CDR3 here is CASSPQQGAANQPQHF. The CDR3 DNA sequence: TGTGCCAGTAGTCCCCAACAGGGGGCTGCAAATCAGCCCCAGCATTTT.

This clone has only one observation. The rearrangement links TRBV19 to TRBJ1-2, with a weak D call TRBD1 (6 bases). From germline, CDR1 is LNHDA and CDR2 SQIVND (reference sequence). This CDR3 comprises 17 residues. The V end lost 7 bases, the J end lost 0 bases, and 21 bases lay between the germline ends. The CDR3 nucleotides read TGTGCCAGTACCATGCGGGCAGGGGTCCGAGCTAACTATGGCTACACCTTC. Amino acid sequence: CASTMRAGVRANYGYTF.

The chain employs TRBV5-4 and TRBJ2-2; no clear D gene. Per germline, CDR1 SGHNT and CDR2 YYREEE (reference sequence). This CDR3 is 16 amino acids long. V lost 0 bases and J 1 base, leaving 10 bases between the germline ends. The CDR3 is CASSLGQARNTGELFF. In DNA, the CDR3 is TGTGCCAGCAGCTTGGGCCAGGCAAGGAACACCGGGGAGCTGTTTTTT.

The chain combines TRBV2 with TRBJ1-1; D remains ambiguous. The germline V and J ends were trimmed by 8 bases and 7 bases, with 14 bases remaining between them. From germline, CDR1 is SNHLY and CDR2 FYNNEI. The CDR3 consists of 12 residues. CDR3: CASLKGRFEAFF. CDR3 in DNA: TGTGCCAGCTTGAAGGGAAGATTTGAAGCTTTCTTT.

CDR3 in DNA: TGTGCCAGCAGTGAAAGCGGAGGGTACGGAAACACCATATATTTT. This sequence encodes CASSESGGYGNTIYF. V usage is TRBV6-1 and J usage is TRBJ1-3, with D hard to call. Germline V gives CDR1 MNHNS, CDR2 SASEGT. CDR3 length equals 15 residues. V dropped 2 bases and J dropped 4 bases, with 12 bases sitting between them.

The genes are TRBV18 and TRBJ2-2; 10 nucleotides align to TRBD2. The CDR3 runs to 17 residues. The J segment lost 4 bases and the V segment lost 3 bases, leaving 8 bases of the junction unmatched. Germline CDR1 and CDR2: KGHSH and LQKENI. CDR3 DNA: TGTGCCAGCTCACCGCCTAGCGGGAGAGGTAGCACCGGGGAGCTGTTTTTT. Amino acid sequence: CASSPPSGRGSTGELFF.

This chain joins TRBV7-2 and TRBJ2-2; D call uncertain. The CDR3 runs 13 residues. Germline CDR1 is SGHTA and CDR2 is FQGNSA. Trimming pared 4 bases from V and 5 bases from J, leaving 8 bases between. The CDR3 region is CASSSRDTGELFF. The CDR3 DNA follows: TGTGCCAGCAGCTCAAGAGATACCGGGGAGCTGTTTTTT.

The rearrangement joins TRBV7-8 to TRBJ1-2; no definite D call. This CDR3 comprises 15 residues. V dropped 5 bases and J dropped 8 bases, with 21 bases sitting between them. CDR1 is SGHVS, CDR2 FQNEAQ, per germline. The CDR3 sequence is CASSPKRTAFIGYTF. CDR3 sequence (DNA): TGTGCCAGCAGCCCTAAACGCACAGCCTTCATAGGCTACACCTTC. Complete variable domain (other parts from reference TRBV7-8 and TRBJ1-2): GAGVSQSPRYKVAKRGQDVALRCDPISGHVSLFWYQQALGQGPEFLTYFQNEAQLDKSGLPSDRFFAERPEGSVSTLKIQRTQQEDSAVYLCASSPKRTAFIGYTFGSGTRLTVV.

This chain links TRBV24-1 with TRBJ2-5, with D tentatively TRBD2 (5 bases). The germline gives CDR1 KGHDR, CDR2 SFDVKD. This CDR3 is 14 amino acids long. Trimming stripped 2 bases from V and 7 bases from J, with 13 bases between. CDR3 protein: CATSDSPRAGTQYF. As DNA, the CDR3 is TGTGCCACCAGTGATTCCCCGAGGGCCGGGACCCAGTACTTC.

V usage is TRBV7-2 and J usage is TRBJ2-1; TRBD1 agrees at 7 bases. CDR3 size: 14 residues. After removal of 4 bases from V and 4 bases from J, the junction contained 4 bases not matched to a gene. Germline V gene lookup returns CDR1 SGHTA and CDR2 FQGNSA. CDR3 region: CASSSGTEYNEQFF. CDR3 nucleotides: TGTGCCAGCAGCTCCGGGACAGAGTACAATGAGCAGTTCTTC. The full variable domain, its missing parts supplied by reference TRBV7-2 and TRBJ2-1, is GAGVSQSPSNKVTEKGKDVELRCDPISGHTALYWYRQSLGQGLEFLIYFQGNSAPDKSGLPSDRFSAERTGGSVSTLTIQRTQQEDSAVYLCASSSGTEYNEQFFGPGTRLTVL.